This is a list of T cell receptor beta chains from one sample in a study of blood T cell repertoires in COVID-19. The table came from immunoSEQ multiplex PCR; TCRdb's copy has only in-frame clones and leaves some out. Among approximately 300,000 clones listed, roughly 85% were seen once. The specimen was PBMCs or T cells enriched from blood (not recorded which). All receptors come from a woman aged 25 to 45 who had recovered from COVID-19. CDR3s include the opening cysteine and the closing phenylalanine or tryptophan. The order of the fields is J gene, V gene, CDR3 length, clone size, D gene, CDR3 DNA, CDR3 protein. A D gene is named only where the DNA matches it firmly. Clone sizes are given selectively: once, few, many, or a class where the clone is expanded.

J: TRBJ2-7
V: TRBV6-5
length: 15
size: few
D: TRBD2
DNA: TGTGCCAGCAGACAGACTAGCGGGGGGGCCTACGAGCAGTACTTC
CDR3: CASRQTSGGAYEQYF

J: TRBJ2-1
V: TRBV5-1
length: 16
size: NA
D: TRBD2
DNA: TGCGCCAGCAGCCAAACCCTAGCGGGAGGCTCCAATGAGCAGTTCTTC
CDR3: CASSQTLAGGSNEQFF

J: TRBJ2-7
V: TRBV3-1/TRBV3-2
length: 13
size: NA
D: TRBD2
DNA: TGTGCCAGCAGCCGAGAACTAGCGCGGGAGCAGTACTTC
CDR3: CASSRELAREQYF

J: TRBJ2-5
V: TRBV5-1
length: 17
size: NA
D: TRBD2
DNA: TGCGCCAGCAGTTCCGAACCGGGACTAGCGGGGGGTGAGACCCAGTACTTC
CDR3: CASSSEPGLAGGETQYF

J: TRBJ2-1
V: TRBV24-1
length: 15
size: NA
D: TRBD1
DNA: TGTGCCACCAGTGATTCCTCCCCGGACAGGCTGGAGCAGTTCTTC
CDR3: CATSDSSPDRLEQFF

J: TRBJ1-3
V: TRBV15
length: 13
size: NA
D: NA
DNA: TGTGCCACCAGCAGCGACAGGGGAAACACCATATATTTT
CDR3: CATSSDRGNTIYF

J: TRBJ2-3
V: TRBV6-2/TRBV6-3
length: 14
size: NA
D: TRBD2
DNA: TGTGCCAGCAGTTACCGTCTAGCGGGAGATGATCAGTATTTT
CDR3: CASSYRLAGDDQYF

J: TRBJ2-2
V: TRBV7-8
length: 15
size: NA
D: NA
DNA: TGTGCCAGCAGGTCAGGGGCAATGAACACCGGGGAGCTGTTTTTT
CDR3: CASRSGAMNTGELFF

J: TRBJ2-5
V: TRBV6-6
length: 16
size: NA
D: TRBD1
DNA: TGTGCCAGCAGCAACCACAGGGGGCGCGGTTTGGAGACCCAGTACTTC
CDR3: CASSNHRGRGLETQYF

J: TRBJ2-2
V: TRBV7-8
length: 13
size: NA
D: NA
DNA: TGTGCCAGCAGCTTACGGGGGACCGGGGAGCTGTTTTTT
CDR3: CASSLRGTGELFF

J: TRBJ2-1
V: TRBV11-3
length: 16
size: NA
D: TRBD2
DNA: TGTGCCAGCAGCCCCGGGGGGGTGGGGTCCTACAATGAGCAGTTCTTC
CDR3: CASSPGGVGSYNEQFF

J: TRBJ2-2
V: TRBV13
length: 17
size: NA
D: NA
DNA: TGTGCCAGCAGCTCAGGACCTCTCGGGGAGTTCACCGGGGAGCTGTTTTTT
CDR3: CASSSGPLGEFTGELFF

J: TRBJ2-7
V: TRBV4-2
length: 14
size: medium-sized
D: NA
DNA: TGTGCCAGCAGCCAAGATCAGGAAGTAGACGAGCAGTACTTC
CDR3: CASSQDQEVDEQYF

J: TRBJ1-1
V: TRBV12-3/TRBV12-4
length: 13
size: NA
D: NA
DNA: TGTGCCAGCAGTTTTGTGTCGGGCACTGAAGCTTTCTTT
CDR3: CASSFVSGTEAFF

J: TRBJ1-6
V: TRBV30
length: 13
size: NA
D: NA
DNA: TGTGCCTGGAGTGAGGACAGCTACTTTCCCCTCCACTTT
CDR3: CAWSEDSYFPLHF

J: TRBJ2-3
V: TRBV6-5
length: 12
size: NA
D: NA
DNA: TGTGCCAGCAGCCCGGACAGATCGACGCAGTATTTT
CDR3: CASSPDRSTQYF

J: TRBJ2-1
V: TRBV2
length: 13
size: once
D: TRBD2
DNA: TGTGCCAGCAAGGAGCGGGAGTTCAATGAGCAGTTCTTC
CDR3: CASKEREFNEQFF

J: TRBJ2-1
V: TRBV7-9
length: 16
size: once
D: NA
DNA: TGTGCCAGCAGCTCTAGGGGGAGCCTTTTCTACAATGAGCAGTTCTTC
CDR3: CASSSRGSLFYNEQFF

J: TRBJ1-1
V: TRBV2
length: 19
size: NA
D: TRBD1
DNA: TGTGCCAGCAGTGTCAGGGACAGGGGTAAGGTTTCAAGGAGGACTGAAGCTTTCTTT
CDR3: CASSVRDRGKVSRRTEAFF

J: TRBJ2-1
V: TRBV28
length: 13
size: NA
D: NA
DNA: TGTGCCGGAGCGACTAGTTGGGGAAATGAGCAGTTCTTC
CDR3: CAGATSWGNEQFF